This T cell receptor beta chain originates from a study of PD-1 blockade in classical Hodgkin lymphoma. TCRdb's table, derived via immunoSEQ multiplex PCR, lists solely in-frame clones and lacks some. This table has 29,000 or so clones, roughly 70% appearing once. After autologous stem cell transplantation all patients relapsed, and prior brentuximab vedotin exposure differed between cohorts. Comment on this clone: Germline is not matched at one junction end, which may reflect a read error.

The germline V gene encodes CDR1 MDHEN and CDR2 SYDVKM. The length of the CDR3 is 12 residues. Sample: peripheral blood mononuclear cells (PBMCs), taken before the second cycle of nivolumab. The receptor was isolated from a human donor with classical Hodgkin lymphoma. The chain links TRBV28 to TRBJ1-1; TRBD1 aligns across 7 bases. This chain's CDR3 is CASSLNRGRNQF. In DNA form, the CDR3 reads TGTGCCAGCAGCCTTAACAGGGGCCGTAATCAATTT.